This T cell receptor beta chain stems from a study of shared clonotypes between healthy human individuals. Study results and limitations: As a rule, naive subsets had a larger estimated richness than memory subsets. Investigators expected sequencing depth to affect clonotype sharing among donors. Four donors showed sharing of about 4.6% of naive CD4 clonotypes.

Germline V gene sequence: CDR1 MDHEN, CDR2 SYDVKM. The CDR3 sequence is 13 residues long. The J segment lost 5 bases and the V segment lost 10 bases, leaving 10 bases of the junction unmatched. Splitting of each subset's genomic DNA was done evenly across several immunoSEQ plates. Some clones are missing from TCRdb's copy, which holds only in-frame ones; the method was immunoSEQ multiplex PCR. The repertoire consists of 2 million to 2.5 million clones, with 80% to 95% occurring once and the leading ten covering about 0.41%. Concerning this clone itself: As yet, its antigen is unknown.

This clonotype was obtained from a man aged 18 to 30 in good health. Some clones in this sample may be carry-over from other donors' samples. The V gene is TRBV28, the J gene TRBJ2-7, with 8 bases lining up with TRBD1. The sample taken for sequencing was naive CD4+ T cells from PBMCs. The subset: CD45RA+ positively selected. The CDR3 region has the DNA TGTGCCATCGCGGACAGGGAAAGAAACGAGCAGTACTTC. Its translation: CAIADRERNEQYF. Supplemented by reference TRBV28 and TRBJ2-7, the full variable domain reads DVKVTQSSRYLVKRTGEKVFLECVQDMDHENMFWYRQDPGLGLRLIYFSYDVKMKEKGDIPEGYSVSREKKERFSLILESASTNQTSMYLCAIADRERNEQYFGPGTRLTVT.